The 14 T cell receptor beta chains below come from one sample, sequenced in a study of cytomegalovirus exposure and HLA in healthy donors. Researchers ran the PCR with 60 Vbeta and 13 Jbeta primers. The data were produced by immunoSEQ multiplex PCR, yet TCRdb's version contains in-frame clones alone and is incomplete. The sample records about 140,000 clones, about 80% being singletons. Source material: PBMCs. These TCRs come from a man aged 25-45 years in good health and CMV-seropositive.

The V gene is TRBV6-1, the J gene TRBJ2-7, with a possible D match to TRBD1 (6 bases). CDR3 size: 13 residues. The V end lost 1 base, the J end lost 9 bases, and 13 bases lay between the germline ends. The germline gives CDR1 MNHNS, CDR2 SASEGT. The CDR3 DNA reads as TGTGCCAGCAGTGAAGGCACAGGGTCAGGGCAGTACTTC. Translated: CASSEGTGSGQYF.

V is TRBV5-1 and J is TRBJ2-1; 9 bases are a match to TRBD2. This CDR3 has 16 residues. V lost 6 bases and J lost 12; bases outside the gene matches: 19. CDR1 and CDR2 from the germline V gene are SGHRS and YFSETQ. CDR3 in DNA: TGCGCCAGCAATTTGGTGGTGGCGGGAGGGCGAACGGGGCAGTTCTTC. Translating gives CASNLVVAGGRTGQFF. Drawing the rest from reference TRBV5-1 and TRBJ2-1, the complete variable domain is KAGVTQTPRYLIKTRGQQVTLSCSPISGHRSVSWYQQTPGQGLQFLFEYFSETQRNKGNFPGRFSGRQFSNSRSEMNVSTLELGDSALYLCASNLVVAGGRTGQFFGPGTRLTVL.

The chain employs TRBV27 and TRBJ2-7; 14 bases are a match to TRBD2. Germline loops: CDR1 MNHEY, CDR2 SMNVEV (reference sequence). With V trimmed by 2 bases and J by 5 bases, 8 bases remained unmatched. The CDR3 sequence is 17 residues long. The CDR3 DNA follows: TGTGCCAGCAGTTTAATGGGACTAGCGGGAGTGGTCAACGAGCAGTACTTC. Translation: CASSLMGLAGVVNEQYF.

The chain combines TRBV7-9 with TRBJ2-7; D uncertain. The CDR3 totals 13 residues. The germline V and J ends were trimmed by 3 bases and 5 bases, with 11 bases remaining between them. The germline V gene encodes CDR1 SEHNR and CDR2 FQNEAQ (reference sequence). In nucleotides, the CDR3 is TGTGCCAGCAGCTTGATGGGCCCCGACGAGCAGTACTTC. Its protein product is CASSLMGPDEQYF.

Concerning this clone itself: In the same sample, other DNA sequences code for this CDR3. The CDR3 DNA sequence: TGTGCCAGCAGCTTGGTTAGTCAAGAGACCCAGTACTTC. Residues: CASSLVSQETQYF. This sequence joins TRBV5-6 and TRBJ2-5; no definite D call. CDR3 length equals 13 residues. Trimming removed 0 bases from V and 2 bases from J, with 5 bases in between. Germline-derived CDR1 and CDR2 are SGHDT and YYEEEE.

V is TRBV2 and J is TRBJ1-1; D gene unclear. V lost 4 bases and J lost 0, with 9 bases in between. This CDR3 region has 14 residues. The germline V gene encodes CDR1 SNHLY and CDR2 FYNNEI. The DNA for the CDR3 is TGTGCCAGCAGTGGTGGACTTATGAACACTGAAGCTTTCTTT. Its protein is CASSGGLMNTEAFF.

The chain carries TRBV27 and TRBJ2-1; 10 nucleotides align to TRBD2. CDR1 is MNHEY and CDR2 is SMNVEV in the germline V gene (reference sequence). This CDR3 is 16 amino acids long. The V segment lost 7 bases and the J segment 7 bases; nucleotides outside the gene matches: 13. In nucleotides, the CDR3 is TGTGCCAGCACCTCTCGGCTAGCGGGAGCGGTAAATGAGCAGTTCTTC. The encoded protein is CASTSRLAGAVNEQFF.

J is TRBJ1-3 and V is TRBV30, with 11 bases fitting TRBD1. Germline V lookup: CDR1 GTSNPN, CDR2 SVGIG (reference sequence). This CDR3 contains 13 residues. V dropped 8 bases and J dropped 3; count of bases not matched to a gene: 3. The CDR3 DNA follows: TGTGCCCTGGACAGGGGGCATGGAAACACCATATATTTT. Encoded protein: CALDRGHGNTIYF.

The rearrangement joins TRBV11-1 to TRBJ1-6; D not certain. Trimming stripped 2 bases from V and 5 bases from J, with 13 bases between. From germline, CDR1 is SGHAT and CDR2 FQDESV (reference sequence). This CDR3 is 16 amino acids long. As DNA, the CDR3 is TGTGCCAGCAGCTTACAACCTCGGGTAGATAATTCACCCCTCCACTTT. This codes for CASSLQPRVDNSPLHF.

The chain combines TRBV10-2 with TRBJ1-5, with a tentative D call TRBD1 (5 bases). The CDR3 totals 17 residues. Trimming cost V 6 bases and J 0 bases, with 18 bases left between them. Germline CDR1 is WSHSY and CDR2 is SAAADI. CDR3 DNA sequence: TGCGCCAGCAGCGCCCAGGTGACAGAGAATAGCAATCAGCCCCAGCATTTT. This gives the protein CASSAQVTENSNQPQHF.

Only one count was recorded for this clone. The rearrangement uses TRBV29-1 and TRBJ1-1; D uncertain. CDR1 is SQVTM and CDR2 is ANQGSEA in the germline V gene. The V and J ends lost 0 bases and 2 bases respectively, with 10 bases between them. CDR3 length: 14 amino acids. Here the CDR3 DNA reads TGCAGCGTTGAAGATCCGCGGGTTAACACTGAAGCTTTCTTT. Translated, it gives CSVEDPRVNTEAFF.

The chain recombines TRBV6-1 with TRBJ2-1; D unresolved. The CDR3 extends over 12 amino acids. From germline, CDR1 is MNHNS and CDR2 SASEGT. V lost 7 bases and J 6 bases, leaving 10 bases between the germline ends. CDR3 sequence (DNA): TGTGCCAGCAATCACAGAGCCAATGAGCAGTTCTTC. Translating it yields CASNHRANEQFF.

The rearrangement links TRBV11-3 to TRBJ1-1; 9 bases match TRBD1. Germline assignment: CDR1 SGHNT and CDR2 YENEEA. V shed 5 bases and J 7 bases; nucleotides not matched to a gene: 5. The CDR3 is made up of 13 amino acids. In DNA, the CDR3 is TGTGCCAGCAGCGAGGGACAGGGTGATGAAGCTTTCTTT. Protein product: CASSEGQGDEAFF.

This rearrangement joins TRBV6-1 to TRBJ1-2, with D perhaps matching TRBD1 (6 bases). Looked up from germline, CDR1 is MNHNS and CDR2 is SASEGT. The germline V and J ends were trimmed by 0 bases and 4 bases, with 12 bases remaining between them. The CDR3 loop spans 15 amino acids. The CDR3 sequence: CASSEAITGIYGYTF. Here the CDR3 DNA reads TGTGCCAGCAGTGAAGCCATAACAGGGATCTATGGCTACACCTTC.